This T cell receptor beta chain emerged from a study of T cells in women clearing cervical HPV infection. V lost 2 bases, J lost 8 bases, and 22 bases lay in between. This CDR3 contains 17 residues. Germline CDR1 reads SNHLY; CDR2 reads FYNNEI. Concerning this clone itself: The sequence runs out 3 residues before the end of the CDR3; the remainder is reconstructed from the germline J gene.

The assay was immunoSEQ multiplex PCR, and TCRdb's table has in-frame clones only and misses some. In all, the sample yields roughly 20,000 clones. The TCR originated in a woman between 18 and 70 years old with a cervical HPV16 infection that either progressed to CIN3+ or cleared (not recorded which). This chain connects TRBV2 to TRBJ2-1; D might be TRBD2 (7 bases). Material for sequencing was blood buffy coat. The CDR3 is CASSETTRGGFSHEQFF. The CDR3 bases that were read are TGTGCCAGCAGTGAAACAACAAGGGGGGGGTTTAGCCATGAG.